The following is a T cell receptor beta chain sequence with its context. The entry originates in a study of cytomegalovirus exposure and HLA in healthy donors. Per germline, CDR1 SGHRS and CDR2 YFSETQ. The CDR3 consists of 16 residues. Trimming pared 0 bases from V and 7 bases from J, leaving 19 bases between. Produced via immunoSEQ multiplex PCR; TCRdb's table is partial and in-frame only. The sample lists about 130,000 clones; 75% to 90% were seen once. J is TRBJ2-5 and V is TRBV5-1, with D possibly TRBD1 on 6 matching bases. The sequence was obtained from a woman aged 18-29 years in good health and CMV-seronegative. The specimen was PBMCs. CDR3 DNA: TGCGCCAGCAGCTTGGGAGATTGGGGGCCCTCGGGGACCCAGTACTTC. Its translation: CASSLGDWGPSGTQYF.